Below, 16 T cell receptor beta chains from the same sample are listed, as sequenced in a study of control samples from healthy donors and cancer patients. Sequencing was performed with immunoSEQ multiplex PCR; in TCRdb, only in-frame clones are kept and a portion is missing. Of tens of thousands of clones in the sample, about 80% were seen once. The sequenced sample was PBMCs. The receptors originated from a man between 60 and 70 years old with head and neck cancer.

The genes are TRBV7-2 and TRBJ1-1; D call uncertain. The CDR3 is 12 amino acids. CDR1 SGHTA and CDR2 FQGNSA come from the germline V gene. Trimming pared 4 bases from V and 9 bases from J, leaving 12 bases between. CDR3 nucleotides: TGTGCCAGCAGCTCCAGGTTGGGTCAAGCTTTCTTT. Encoded protein: CASSSRLGQAFF.

The chain couples TRBV6-4 to TRBJ1-1; D call uncertain. V dropped 7 bases and J dropped 0 bases, with 9 bases sitting between them. This CDR3 spans 13 amino acids. The V gene's germline CDR1 is MRHNA and CDR2 SNTAGT. CDR3 DNA sequence: TGTGCCAGCAAATCTGACATGAACACTGAAGCTTTCTTT. Its translation: CASKSDMNTEAFF.

This clone was seen just once. This chain joins TRBV5-1 and TRBJ2-1; TRBD1 aligns across 10 bases. The CDR3 consists of 15 residues. Germline CDR1 SGHRS, CDR2 YFSETQ. V shed 2 bases, J shed 5 bases, and the junction held 4 bases outside the gene matches. CDR3 in amino acids: CASSFRQGAHNEQFF. The CDR3 DNA sequence: TGCGCCAGCAGCTTCCGACAGGGGGCCCACAATGAGCAGTTCTTC. The whole variable domain, filled in from reference TRBV5-1 and TRBJ2-1, reads KAGVTQTPRYLIKTRGQQVTLSCSPISGHRSVSWYQQTPGQGLQFLFEYFSETQRNKGNFPGRFSGRQFSNSRSEMNVSTLELGDSALYLCASSFRQGAHNEQFFGPGTRLTVL.

This clone has more than one count but fewer than ten. The chain couples TRBV10-1 to TRBJ1-5, with no clear D. CDR1 and CDR2 (germline): WNHNN, SYGVQD (reference sequence). The V end was cut by 3 bases, the J end by 2 bases, with 11 bases between. The CDR3 contains 15 residues. The CDR3 DNA sequence: TGCGCCAGCAGTGACCAGACCTGGGGCAATCAGCCCCAGCATTTT. This codes for CASSDQTWGNQPQHF.

The chain has TRBV6-6 and TRBJ2-7; D tentatively reads TRBD1 or TRBD2 (5 bases each). The CDR3 spans 15 residues. Trimming left V 5 bases short and J 0 bases short, with 14 bases between. From germline, CDR1 is MNHNY and CDR2 SVGAGI (reference sequence). The CDR3 sequence is CASSSPGRYSYEQYF. DNA of the CDR3: TGTGCCAGCAGTAGTCCGGGACGTTACTCCTACGAGCAGTACTTC.

The chain has TRBV11-3 and TRBJ2-5; TRBD2 is a possible D gene (6 bases). This CDR3 is 16 amino acids long. In germline, CDR1 is SGHNT, CDR2 YENEEA. The V end lost 5 bases, the J end lost 3 bases, and 19 bases lay between the germline ends. CDR3 loop: CASSNGGNRVEETQYF. The CDR3 nucleotides read TGTGCCAGCAGCAACGGAGGGAACAGAGTAGAAGAGACCCAGTACTTC.

This chain uses TRBV11-3 with TRBJ2-3; the D gene could be TRBD1 or TRBD2 (6 bases each). Germline V CDR1 and CDR2: SGHNT, YENEEA. The CDR3 consists of 13 residues. Trimming took off 5 bases at V and 9 bases at J, with 15 bases between the two ends. For the CDR3, the DNA is TGTGCCAGCAGCGTGACCGGAGGGGGGACGCAGTATTTT. Translating gives CASSVTGGGTQYF.

V is TRBV5-6 and J is TRBJ2-7; possibly TRBD2 for D (5 bases). Germline V gene lookup returns CDR1 SGHDT and CDR2 YYEEEE. The CDR3 consists of 14 residues. Deletions cut 5 bases from V and 0 bases from J, with 12 bases between. Written as DNA, the CDR3 is TGTGCCAGCAGGATCGGACTCTACTCCTACGAGCAGTACTTC. Amino acid sequence: CASRIGLYSYEQYF. The full variable domain, with the rest looked up from reference TRBV5-6 and TRBJ2-7, is DAGVTQSPTHLIKTRGQQVTLRCSPKSGHDTVSWYQQALGQGPQFIFQYYEEEERQRGNFPDRFSGHQFPNYSSELNVNALLLGDSALYLCASRIGLYSYEQYFGPGTRLTVT.

This clone was recorded a few times. This chain uses TRBV18 with TRBJ2-1; no firm D call. CDR1 is KGHSH and CDR2 is LQKENI in the germline V gene. Trimming left V 2 bases short and J 5 bases short, with 10 bases between. CDR3 size: 14 residues. CDR3 region: CASSPMTSNNEQFF. CDR3 sequence (DNA): TGTGCCAGCTCACCAATGACTTCTAACAATGAGCAGTTCTTC.

This clone was seen only a few times. The chain employs TRBV7-2 and TRBJ1-6; D might be TRBD1 (5 bases). The CDR3 covers 17 residues. Between the trimmed V and J ends, which lost 5 bases and 10 bases, there was a span of 24 bases. The germline gives CDR1 SGHTA, CDR2 FQGNSA. The CDR3 bases are TGTGCCAGCAGCGGGGGTATGGGATCTCCACTCCAGTCACCCCTCCACTTT. Its translation is CASSGGMGSPLQSPLHF.

The V and J genes are TRBV5-4 and TRBJ1-3, with D tentatively TRBD1 (6 bases). The CDR3 length is 15 residues. Trimming took 0 bases from V and 2 from J, leaving 9 bases between them. Germline assignment: CDR1 SGHNT and CDR2 YYREEE (reference sequence). CDR3 nucleotides: TGTGCCAGCAGCTTGGGACAGGCAGCTGGAAACACCATATATTTT. Translated, it gives CASSLGQAAGNTIYF.

The chain joins TRBV28 to TRBJ1-5; D gene ambiguous. The CDR3 runs 12 residues. Trimming took off 10 bases at V and 4 bases at J, with 11 bases between the two ends. Germline-derived CDR1 and CDR2 are MDHEN and SYDVKM. The CDR3 loop reads CATSLGNQPQHF. The DNA for the CDR3 is TGTGCCACCTCGCTGGGGAATCAGCCCCAGCATTTT.

This clone occurred a few times. V and J are TRBV24-1 and TRBJ2-1; D unclear. CDR3 length: 13 amino acids. V was pared by 0 bases and J by 10 bases, with 9 bases between. Germline V gene sequence: CDR1 KGHDR, CDR2 SFDVKD. The CDR3 here is CATSDLGGREQFF. The CDR3 DNA reads TGTGCCACCAGTGATTTGGGCGGCAGGGAGCAGTTCTTC.

The chain combines TRBV5-1 with TRBJ2-7; the D gene is possibly TRBD1 (6 bases). In germline, CDR1 is SGHRS, CDR2 YFSETQ. This CDR3 has 15 residues. V was pared by 3 bases and J by 0 bases, with 13 bases between. DNA for the CDR3: TGCGCCAGCAGCTGGGGGCCGCTTAGCTCCTACGAGCAGTACTTC. This translates into CASSWGPLSSYEQYF.

Here the CDR3 reads CASSRYGTSGSNEQYF. The CDR3 region has the DNA TGTGCCAGCAGCAGGTACGGGACTAGCGGGAGTAACGAGCAGTACTTC. The rearrangement uses TRBV28 and TRBJ2-7; 14 positions match TRBD2. J gave up 5 bases and V 6 bases, and 9 bases lay outside the gene matches. Germline CDR1 is MDHEN and CDR2 is SYDVKM. The CDR3 is made up of 16 amino acids.

The chain uses TRBV4-1 and TRBJ1-6; 8 bases are shared with TRBD1. Looked up from germline, CDR1 is MGHRA and CDR2 is YSYEKL. J lost 7 bases, V lost 8 bases, and 10 bases had no gene match. This CDR3 is 15 amino acids long. The CDR3 sequence: CASAKQDRENSPLHF. The DNA for the CDR3 is TGCGCCAGCGCAAAACAGGACAGGGAGAATTCACCCCTCCACTTT.